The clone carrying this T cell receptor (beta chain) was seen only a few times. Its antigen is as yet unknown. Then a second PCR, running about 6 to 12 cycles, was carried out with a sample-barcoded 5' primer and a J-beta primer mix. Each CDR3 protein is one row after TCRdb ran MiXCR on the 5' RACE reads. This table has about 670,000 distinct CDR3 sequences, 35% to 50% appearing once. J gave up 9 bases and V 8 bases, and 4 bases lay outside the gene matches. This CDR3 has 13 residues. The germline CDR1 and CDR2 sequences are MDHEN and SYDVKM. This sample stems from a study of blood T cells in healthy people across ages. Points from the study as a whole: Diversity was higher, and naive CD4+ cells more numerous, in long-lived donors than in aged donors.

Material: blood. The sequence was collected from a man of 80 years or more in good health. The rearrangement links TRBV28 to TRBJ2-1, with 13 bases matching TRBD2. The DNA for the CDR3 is TGTGCCAGCTTACTAGCGGGAGGGTTTGAGCAGTTCTTC. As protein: CASLLAGGFEQFF.